Below are 22 T cell receptor beta chains sequenced from a single sample in a study of blood T cell repertoires in COVID-19. Repertoires were generated with immunoSEQ multiplex PCR, while TCRdb's copy carries only in-frame clones and drops some. Here the sample spans under 200,000 clones, more than 70% being singletons. Sequences were obtained from peripheral blood. The receptor set was obtained from a woman in her 70s who had recovered from COVID-19.

The chain has TRBV6-5 and TRBJ2-7; D is unclear. Germline CDR1 is MNHEY and CDR2 is SVGAGI. The CDR3 totals 14 residues. V gave up 5 bases and J gave up 3 bases, with 14 bases separating them. Here the CDR3 reads CASSKRPGRYEQYF. CDR3 DNA: TGTGCCAGCAGTAAACGGCCAGGCCGCTACGAGCAGTACTTC.

The chain has TRBV18 and TRBJ2-7, with 12 bases fitting TRBD2. With 3 bases clipped from V and 7 bases from J, the junction kept 7 bases outside the gene matches. CDR3 length: 15 residues. Per the germline V gene, CDR1 is KGHSH and CDR2 is LQKENI. DNA of the CDR3: TGTGCCAGCTCACCGCGGACTAGCGGGGTAGGGGAGCAGTACTTC. Amino acids: CASSPRTSGVGEQYF.

This chain uses TRBV3-1 (or the pseudogene TRBV3-2) with TRBJ1-5; 8 positions agree with TRBD1. The CDR3 extends over 14 amino acids. Trimming took 3 bases from V and 6 from J; bases not matched to a gene: 4. Germline V gene lookup returns CDR1 LGHDT and CDR2 YNNKEL (reference sequence). CDR3 loop: CASSQSTGGQPQHF. In nucleotides, the CDR3 is TGTGCCAGCAGCCAGTCCACAGGGGGTCAGCCCCAGCATTTT.

J is TRBJ2-5 and V is TRBV29-1; maybe TRBD1 (6 bases). CDR3 length: 11 amino acids. CDR1 is SQVTM, CDR2 ANQGSEA, per germline. The V end was cut by 5 bases, the J end by 6 bases, with 10 bases between. DNA of the CDR3: TGCAGCGTTTCTGGGGGCAAGACCCAGTACTTC. Encoded protein: CSVSGGKTQYF.

The CDR3 nucleotides read TGCGCCAGCAGCCCCGGGGGAACTAGCACAGATACGCAGTATTTT. Protein sequence: CASSPGGTSTDTQYF. The chain employs TRBV5-1 and TRBJ2-3, with D possibly matching TRBD2 (6 bases). V gave up 4 bases and J gave up 0 bases, with 12 bases separating them. The germline V gene has CDR1 SGHRS and CDR2 YFSETQ. CDR3 length: 15 amino acids.

CDR3 bases: TGTGCCAGCTCCCGGGACAGGGACTATGGCTACACCTTC. It codes for CASSRDRDYGYTF. The J gene is TRBJ1-2, the V gene TRBV6-5, with 9 bases aligning to TRBD1. V lost 8 bases and J lost 3; bases outside the gene matches: 4. The CDR3 totals 13 residues. Germline assignment: CDR1 MNHEY and CDR2 SVGAGI.

The chain recombines TRBV29-1 with TRBJ2-1, with 7 bases identical to TRBD2. V trimming: 6 bases; J trimming: 7 bases; junction bases outside the gene matches: 15. Germline values: CDR1 SQVTM, CDR2 ANQGSEA. The CDR3 runs 15 residues. CDR3 in amino acids: CSVDPWLAAHNEQFF. In DNA form, the CDR3 reads TGCAGCGTCGACCCCTGGCTAGCGGCGCATAATGAGCAGTTCTTC.

The gene calls are TRBV5-1 and TRBJ2-7, with TRBD2 matching over 8 bases. The CDR3 runs to 14 residues. Trimming removed 3 bases from V and 6 bases from J; junction bases left unmatched: 8. Germline CDR1 and CDR2: SGHRS and YFSETQ. The CDR3, as DNA: TGCGCCAGCAGCTCCACAGCGGGAGTGCTCGAGCAGTACTTC. Translated, it gives CASSSTAGVLEQYF.

The rearrangement links TRBV19 to TRBJ2-3; perhaps TRBD2 as D (6 bases). The germline V gene has CDR1 LNHDA and CDR2 SQIVND (reference sequence). V was cut by 3 bases and J by 14 bases, with 18 bases left in between. CDR3 length: 13 amino acids. The CDR3 protein is CASSIGGTIRLYF. In DNA form, the CDR3 reads TGTGCCAGTAGTATCGGGGGAACTATTAGGCTGTATTTT.

The chain combines TRBV5-1 with TRBJ1-2, with D possibly being TRBD1 (6 bases). Germline values: CDR1 SGHRS, CDR2 YFSETQ. Trimming took 0 bases from V and 7 from J, leaving 22 bases between them. This CDR3 region has 17 residues. The CDR3 here is CASSLGGGRATPGGYTF. The CDR3 DNA sequence: TGCGCCAGCAGCTTGGGTGGGGGCCGGGCCACCCCCGGTGGCTACACCTTC.

The chain joins TRBV5-1 to TRBJ1-5; unclear D gene. The CDR3 is made up of 16 amino acids. Trimming cost V 4 bases and J 0 bases, with 14 bases left between them. Germline V CDR1 and CDR2: SGHRS, YFSETQ. The CDR3 nucleotides are TGCGCCAGCAGCCCCCTCCCGACGGGTAGCAATCAGCCCCAGCATTTT. Translation gives CASSPLPTGSNQPQHF.

This clone has only a few counts. CDR3 DNA sequence: TGTGCCAGCAGTACTGACAGGGCTTCACCCCTCCACTTT. It encodes CASSTDRASPLHF. The V gene is TRBV4-2, the J gene TRBJ1-6, with TRBD1 matching over 7 bases. The CDR3 extends over 13 amino acids. V was clipped by 6 bases and J by 9 bases; unmatched bases: 5. Germline CDR1 LGHNA, CDR2 YNFKEQ.

The chain uses TRBV4-2 and TRBJ2-3, with TRBD1 matching 8 bases. CDR1 and CDR2 from the germline V gene are LGHNA and YNFKEQ. CDR3 length equals 16 residues. With V trimmed by 2 bases and J by 4 bases, 8 bases remained unmatched. The CDR3 here is CASSQLRTGRSDTQYF. The CDR3 region has the DNA TGTGCCAGCAGCCAACTTCGGACAGGGCGGTCAGATACGCAGTATTTT.

This chain joins TRBV5-1 and TRBJ1-6, with 10 bases lining up with TRBD1. J gave up 5 bases and V 4 bases, and 3 bases lay outside the gene matches. Per germline, CDR1 SGHRS and CDR2 YFSETQ. The CDR3 covers 15 residues. CDR3 sequence reads: CASSGQGDHNSPLHF. The CDR3 DNA sequence: TGCGCCAGCAGCGGACAGGGGGACCATAATTCACCCCTCCACTTT.

This clone has just one count. This chain connects TRBV4-2 to TRBJ2-2, with TRBD2 matching 12 bases. From germline, CDR1 is LGHNA and CDR2 YNFKEQ. With V trimmed by 8 bases and J by 7 bases, 11 bases remained unmatched. This CDR3 is built from 16 residues. This CDR3 is CASSSTSGGLSGELFF. CDR3 sequence (DNA): TGTGCCAGCTCCTCAACTAGCGGGGGGTTAAGCGGGGAGCTGTTTTTT.

The chain is built from TRBV5-1 and TRBJ2-3; TRBD1 matches at 9 bases. This CDR3 contains 15 residues. The ends lost 2 bases at V and 6 bases at J; junction bases unmatched: 7. Germline loops: CDR1 SGHRS, CDR2 YFSETQ. The CDR3 bases are TGCGCCAGCAGCTTCAACAGGGGGCAGGGGGATACGCAGTATTTT. Translation gives CASSFNRGQGDTQYF. Supplemented by reference TRBV5-1 and TRBJ2-3, the full variable domain reads KAGVTQTPRYLIKTRGQQVTLSCSPISGHRSVSWYQQTPGQGLQFLFEYFSETQRNKGNFPGRFSGRQFSNSRSEMNVSTLELGDSALYLCASSFNRGQGDTQYFGPGTRLTVL.

CDR3 residues: CASSEGGGPQHF. CDR3 nucleotides: TGTGCCAGCAGTGAAGGGGGGGGGCCCCAGCATTTT. The V gene is TRBV2, the J gene TRBJ1-5; weak D call: TRBD1 (5 bases). Trimming cost V 1 base and J 9 bases, with 7 bases left between them. This CDR3 has 12 residues. The germline CDR1 and CDR2 sequences are SNHLY and FYNNEI.

Here the CDR3 reads CASGLRLASTGELFF. The CDR3 DNA reads TGTGCTAGTGGTTTGAGACTAGCAAGCACCGGGGAGCTGTTTTTT. The chain couples TRBV12-5 to TRBJ2-2, with 7 bases identical to TRBD2. Germline-derived CDR1 and CDR2 are LGHNT and FRNRAP. The ends lost 2 bases at V and 4 bases at J; junction bases unmatched: 4. The CDR3 has 15 amino acids.

The chain joins TRBV5-1 to TRBJ2-7; 9 bases are shared with TRBD2. The CDR3 is 14 residues long. The V segment lost 1 base and the J segment 6 bases; nucleotides outside the gene matches: 5. The germline gives CDR1 SGHRS, CDR2 YFSETQ. The DNA for the CDR3 is TGCGCCAGCAGCTTGATTAGCGGGGGAGTCGAGCAGTACTTC. It yields the protein CASSLISGGVEQYF. The complete variable domain, with remaining parts taken from reference TRBV5-1 and TRBJ2-7, reads KAGVTQTPRYLIKTRGQQVTLSCSPISGHRSVSWYQQTPGQGLQFLFEYFSETQRNKGNFPGRFSGRQFSNSRSEMNVSTLELGDSALYLCASSLISGGVEQYFGPGTRLTVT.

The chain joins TRBV5-4 to TRBJ2-7; perhaps TRBD1 as D (6 bases). V was trimmed by 1 base and J by 3 bases, leaving 11 bases between them. CDR3 length equals 14 residues. Germline CDR1 SGHNT, CDR2 YYREEE (reference sequence). CDR3 sequence: CASSLKAGVYEQYF. CDR3 nucleotide sequence: TGTGCCAGCAGCTTGAAGGCAGGGGTCTACGAGCAGTACTTC.

DNA for the CDR3: TGTGCCAGCAGCTTGGCGACAGACTACAATGAGCAGTTCTTC. Protein sequence: CASSLATDYNEQFF. This chain joins TRBV5-4 and TRBJ2-1; tentative D call: TRBD1 (5 bases). Germline V gene data show CDR1 as SGHNT and CDR2 as YYREEE (reference sequence). This CDR3 spans 14 amino acids. V lost 0 bases and J 3 bases, leaving 7 bases between the germline ends.

The chain carries TRBV5-1 and TRBJ1-1; D not resolved. Trimming took 5 bases from V and 1 from J, leaving 9 bases between them. CDR1 is SGHRS, CDR2 YFSETQ, per germline. CDR3 size: 13 residues. The chain's CDR3 is CASRVARNTEAFF. CDR3 in DNA: TGCGCCAGCAGGGTGGCTCGGAACACTGAAGCTTTCTTT. Full variable domain (remainder filled in from reference TRBV5-1 and TRBJ1-1): KAGVTQTPRYLIKTRGQQVTLSCSPISGHRSVSWYQQTPGQGLQFLFEYFSETQRNKGNFPGRFSGRQFSNSRSEMNVSTLELGDSALYLCASRVARNTEAFFGQGTRLTVV.